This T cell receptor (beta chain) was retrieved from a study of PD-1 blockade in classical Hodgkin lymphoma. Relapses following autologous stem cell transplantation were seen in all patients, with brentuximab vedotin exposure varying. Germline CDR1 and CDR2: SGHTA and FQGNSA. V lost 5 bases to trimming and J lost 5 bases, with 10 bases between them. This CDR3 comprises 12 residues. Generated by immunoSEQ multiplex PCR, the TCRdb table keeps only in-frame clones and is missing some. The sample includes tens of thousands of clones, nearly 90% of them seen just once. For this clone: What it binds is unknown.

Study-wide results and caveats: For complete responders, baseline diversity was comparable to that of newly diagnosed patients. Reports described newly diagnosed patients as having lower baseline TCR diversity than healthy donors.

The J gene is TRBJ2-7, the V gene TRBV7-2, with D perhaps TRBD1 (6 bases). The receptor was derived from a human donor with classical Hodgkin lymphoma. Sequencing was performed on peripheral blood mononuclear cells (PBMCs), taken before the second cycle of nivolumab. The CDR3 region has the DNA TGTGCCAGCAGCCTACAGGGCCACGAGCAGTACTTC. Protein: CASSLQGHEQYF.